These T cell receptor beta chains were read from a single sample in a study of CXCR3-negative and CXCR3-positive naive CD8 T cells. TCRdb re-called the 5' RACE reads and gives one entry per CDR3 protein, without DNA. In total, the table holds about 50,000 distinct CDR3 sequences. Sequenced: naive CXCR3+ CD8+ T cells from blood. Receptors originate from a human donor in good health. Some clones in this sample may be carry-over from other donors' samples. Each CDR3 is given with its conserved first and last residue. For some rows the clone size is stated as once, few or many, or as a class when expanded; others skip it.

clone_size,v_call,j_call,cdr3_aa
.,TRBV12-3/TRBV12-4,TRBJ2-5,CASSLKGNQETQYF
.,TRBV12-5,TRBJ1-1,CASGFGTGLLNTGAFF
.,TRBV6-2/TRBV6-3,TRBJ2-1,CASSPQDAGNEQFF
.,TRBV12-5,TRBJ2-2,CASGLVLSVGELFF
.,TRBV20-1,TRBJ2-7,CSASSRLPALSYEQYF
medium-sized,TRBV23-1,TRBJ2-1,CAQGVAVGNEQFF
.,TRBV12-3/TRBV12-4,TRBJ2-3,CASSLELSDTQYF
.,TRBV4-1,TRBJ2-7,CASSQDRGGYEQYF
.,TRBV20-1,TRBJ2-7,CSARALRGAEDTDEQYF
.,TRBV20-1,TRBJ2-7,CSARVRTSYEQYF
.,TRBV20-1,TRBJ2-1,CSARGVAYNEQFF
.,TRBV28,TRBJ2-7,CASSLTAFPPYEQYF
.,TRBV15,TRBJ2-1,CATSTLTGYDEQFF
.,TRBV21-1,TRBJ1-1,CASCLRDRGGKAFF
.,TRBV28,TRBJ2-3,CATGTESTDTQYF
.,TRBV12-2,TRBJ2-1,CASRLGQSGRPYNEQFF
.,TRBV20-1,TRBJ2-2,CSARGGSDTGELFF
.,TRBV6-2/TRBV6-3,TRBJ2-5,CASSYSSATETQETQYF
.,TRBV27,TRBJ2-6,CASSLAPDADYSGANVLTF
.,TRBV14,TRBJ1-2,CASSQGSQTNYGYTF
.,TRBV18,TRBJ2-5,CASSPPGGALETQYF